Below, one T cell receptor (beta chain) is given with its context. 60 Vbeta and 13 Jbeta primers were used in PCR. The protocol was immunoSEQ multiplex PCR, while the TCRdb copy is restricted to in-frame clones and leaves out a portion. Found here are around 190,000 clones, just under 75% of them singletons; the top ten hold over 4%. This record comes from a study of cytomegalovirus exposure and HLA in healthy donors. V lost 4 bases and J lost 10; bases outside the gene matches: 7. Per germline, CDR1 SNHLY and CDR2 FYNNEI. The CDR3 runs to 14 residues. Material for sequencing was PBMCs. This TCR was sampled from a man aged 25-45 years in good health and CMV-seropositive. This chain uses TRBV2 with TRBJ1-4; 9 nucleotides agree with TRBD1. As DNA, the CDR3 is TGTGCCAGCAGTGCGGGGGGACAGGGAGGAAAACTGTTTTTT. Translation: CASSAGGQGGKLFF. Filled out from reference TRBV2 and TRBJ1-4, the complete variable domain reads EPEVTQTPSHQVTQMGQEVILRCVPISNHLYFYWYRQILGQKVEFLVSFYNNEISEKSEIFDDQFSVERPDGSNFTLKIRSTKLEDSAMYFCASSAGGQGGKLFFGSGTQLSVL.